This note documents a single TCR beta chain sequence. This specimen belongs to a study of blood T cell repertoires in COVID-19. About the study: Acute-phase and convalescent COVID-19 samples originated in the United States, Italy and Spain.

Clones were read by immunoSEQ multiplex PCR, and TCRdb kept only the in-frame ones, dropping some. This table holds roughly 74,000 clones, almost 90% found once. With 5 bases clipped from V and 6 bases from J, the junction kept 9 bases outside the gene matches. Germline V gene lookup returns CDR1 WNHNN and CDR2 SYGVQD (reference sequence). The CDR3 has 14 residues. The TCR sequence derives from a woman older than 75 with active or convalescent COVID-19. The gene calls are TRBV10-1 and TRBJ2-7, with 8 bases fitting TRBD1. The sample taken for sequencing was peripheral blood. Here the CDR3 reads CASSSTRTGTEQYF. The CDR3 region has the DNA TGCGCCAGCAGTTCAACCAGGACAGGGACCGAGCAGTACTTC.